This passage covers 11 T cell receptor beta chains from one sample sequenced in a study of cytomegalovirus exposure and HLA in healthy donors. A multiplex PCR was run with 60 Vbeta primers and 13 Jbeta primers. Using immunoSEQ multiplex PCR, the repertoire was profiled, and TCRdb retains in-frame clones only, with some absent. This table has 110,000 or so clones, over 8.5% appearing once. Sequencing was performed on PBMCs. The receptors stem from a middle-aged woman in good health and CMV-seropositive.

This clone was seen a handful of times. The genes are TRBV5-4 and TRBJ1-2, with a possible D match to TRBD1 (5 bases). V was cut by 1 base and J by 4 bases, with 14 bases left in between. Germline lookup yields CDR1 SGHNT and CDR2 YYREEE (reference sequence). There are 15 residues in the CDR3. CDR3 nucleotides: TGTGCCAGCAGCTTGCGTCAGCAGGGACTCTATGGCTACACCTTC. Translating it yields CASSLRQQGLYGYTF.

The chain recombines TRBV12-5 with TRBJ2-5, with 10 nucleotides matching TRBD1. V lost 6 bases, J lost 6 bases, and 4 bases stayed unmatched. The CDR3 extends over 13 amino acids. Per the germline V gene, CDR1 is LGHNT and CDR2 is FRNRAP. The CDR3 spells CASGPDRGKTQYF. DNA of the CDR3: TGTGCTAGTGGACCGGACAGGGGGAAGACCCAGTACTTC.

The chain links TRBV7-9 to TRBJ2-5; 7 positions agree with TRBD1. The J call is doubtful: the DNA matches TRBJ2-7 better. The CDR3 loop spans 16 amino acids. Per germline, CDR1 SEHNR and CDR2 FQNEAQ (reference sequence). As DNA, the CDR3 is TGTGCCAGCAGCTTAGCCCGGCAGGGGGTTTCCTACGAGCAGTACTTC. Its protein product is CASSLARQGVSYEQYF.

The rearrangement joins TRBV28 to TRBJ1-2; 8 bases are shared with TRBD1. Germline-derived CDR1 and CDR2 are MDHEN and SYDVKM. V dropped 5 bases and J dropped 4; count of bases not matched to a gene: 12. The length of the CDR3 is 16 residues. The CDR3 DNA is TGTGCCAGCAGTCTGAGCCTAGGACAGGGCACCTATGGCTACACCTTC. Translated, it gives CASSLSLGQGTYGYTF.

Only a few counts were recorded for this clone. The gene calls are TRBV6-5 and TRBJ2-7, with unresolved D. V lost 7 bases to trimming and J lost 0 bases, with 10 bases between them. This CDR3 spans 13 amino acids. CDR1 is MNHEY and CDR2 is SVGAGI in the germline V gene. The chain's CDR3 is CASKRVRSYEQYF. In nucleotides, the CDR3 is TGTGCCAGCAAACGGGTCCGCTCCTACGAGCAGTACTTC.

The rearrangement links TRBV19 to TRBJ1-3; D unclear. Germline V gene sequence: CDR1 LNHDA, CDR2 SQIVND (reference sequence). This CDR3 comprises 17 residues. Deletions cut 8 bases from V and 1 base from J, with 21 bases between. CDR3 residues: CASRSVQSIDSGNTIYF. DNA of the CDR3: TGTGCCAGTCGCTCGGTACAGTCTATAGATTCTGGAAACACCATATATTTT.

This sequence joins TRBV2 and TRBJ2-7, with 8 bases that match TRBD1. The germline V gene encodes CDR1 SNHLY and CDR2 FYNNEI. After removal of 3 bases from V and 3 bases from J, the junction contained 1 base not matched to a gene. CDR3 length: 13 residues. The CDR3: CASSETGDYEQYF. CDR3 coding DNA: TGTGCCAGCAGTGAGACAGGGGACTACGAGCAGTACTTC.

This rearrangement joins TRBV10-2 to TRBJ1-3; D is unclear. V lost 7 bases, J lost 2 bases, and 21 bases lay in between. This CDR3 has 17 residues. The V gene's germline CDR1 is WSHSY and CDR2 SAAADI. The CDR3 nucleotides read TGCGCCAGCACCTTCTCTCTCCGGAGGTCGGCTGGAAACACCATATATTTT. This sequence encodes CASTFSLRRSAGNTIYF.

The V call is TRBV7-9, the J call TRBJ2-7; 7 bases are shared with TRBD2. The CDR3 extends over 14 amino acids. V lost 5 bases to trimming and J lost 1 base; unmatched junction nucleotides: 5. In germline, CDR1 is SEHNR, CDR2 FQNEAQ (reference sequence). CDR3 DNA sequence: TGTGCCAGCAGCCTGGGGGGGGTGTCCTACGAGCAGTACTTC. It specifies CASSLGGVSYEQYF.

A few counts support this clone. This chain connects TRBV14 to TRBJ2-1, with D possibly TRBD2 on 7 matching bases. Germline CDR1 reads SGHDN; CDR2 reads FVKESK. There are 14 residues in the CDR3. The ends were cut back, 1 base at V and 9 bases at J, with 13 bases in the middle. CDR3 nucleotide sequence: TGTGCCAGCAGCCAAGTAAGGGAGGGGGGTGAGCAGTTCTTC. Translation gives CASSQVREGGEQFF.

The rearrangement joins TRBV5-4 to TRBJ1-2; TRBD1 might be the D (5 bases). The V end lost 4 bases, the J end lost 2 bases, and 9 bases lay between the germline ends. The CDR3 loop spans 13 amino acids. Germline V gene sequence: CDR1 SGHNT, CDR2 YYREEE (reference sequence). The CDR3 here is CASSLDSNYGYTF. The CDR3 bases are TGTGCCAGCAGCCTTGACAGCAACTATGGCTACACCTTC. Based on the CDR3 plus reference TRBV5-4 and TRBJ1-2, the full variable domain is ETGVTQSPTHLIKTRGQQVTLRCSSQSGHNTVSWYQQALGQGPQFIFQYYREEENGRGNFPPRFSGLQFPNYSSELNVNALELDDSALYLCASSLDSNYGYTFGSGTRLTVV.